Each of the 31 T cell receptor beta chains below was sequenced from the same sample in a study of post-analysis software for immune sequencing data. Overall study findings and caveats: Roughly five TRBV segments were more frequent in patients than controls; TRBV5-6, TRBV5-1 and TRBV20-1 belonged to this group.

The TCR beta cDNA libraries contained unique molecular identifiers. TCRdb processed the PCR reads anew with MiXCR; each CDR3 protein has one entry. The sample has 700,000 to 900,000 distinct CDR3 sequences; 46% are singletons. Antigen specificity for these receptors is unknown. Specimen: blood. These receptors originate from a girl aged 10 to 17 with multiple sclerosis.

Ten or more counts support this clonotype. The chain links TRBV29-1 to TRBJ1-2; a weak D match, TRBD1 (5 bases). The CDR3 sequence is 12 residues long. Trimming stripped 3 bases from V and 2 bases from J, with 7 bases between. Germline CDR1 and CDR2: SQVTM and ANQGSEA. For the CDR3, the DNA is TGCAGCGTTGAGGGGCGCAACTATGGCTACACCTTC. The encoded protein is CSVEGRNYGYTF.

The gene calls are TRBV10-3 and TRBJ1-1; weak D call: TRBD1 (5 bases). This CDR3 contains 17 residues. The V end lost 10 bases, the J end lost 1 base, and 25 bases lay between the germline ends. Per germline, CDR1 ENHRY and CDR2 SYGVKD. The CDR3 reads CATKNRGQGRANTEAFF. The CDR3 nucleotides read TGTGCCACCAAGAACCGCGGGCAGGGACGGGCGAACACTGAAGCTTTCTTT.

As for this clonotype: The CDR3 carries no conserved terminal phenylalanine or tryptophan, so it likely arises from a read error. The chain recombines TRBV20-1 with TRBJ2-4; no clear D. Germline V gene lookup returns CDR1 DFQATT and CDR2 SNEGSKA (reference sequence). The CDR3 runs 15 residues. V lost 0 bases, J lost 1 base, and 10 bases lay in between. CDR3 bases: TGCAGTGCTAGAGATGGGAATTGGGCCAAAAACATTCAGTACTGC. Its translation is CSARDGNWAKNIQYC.

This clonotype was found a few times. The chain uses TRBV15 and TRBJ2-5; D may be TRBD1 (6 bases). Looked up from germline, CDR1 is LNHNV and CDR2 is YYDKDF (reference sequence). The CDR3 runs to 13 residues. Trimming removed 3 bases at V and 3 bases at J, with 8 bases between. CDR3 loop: CATSSQGKETQYF. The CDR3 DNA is TGTGCCACCAGCAGCCAGGGGAAAGAGACCCAGTACTTC.

CDR3 DNA sequence: TGTGCCAGCTCTCTAGCGGCCGCCAAAAACATTCAGTACTTC. Its protein is CASSLAAAKNIQYF. V is TRBV6-1 and J is TRBJ2-4, with 7 bases aligning to TRBD2. This CDR3 spans 14 amino acids. Germline CDR1 MNHNS, CDR2 SASEGT. The junction had 5 bases not matched to a gene; V was cut back by 8 bases and J by 1 base.

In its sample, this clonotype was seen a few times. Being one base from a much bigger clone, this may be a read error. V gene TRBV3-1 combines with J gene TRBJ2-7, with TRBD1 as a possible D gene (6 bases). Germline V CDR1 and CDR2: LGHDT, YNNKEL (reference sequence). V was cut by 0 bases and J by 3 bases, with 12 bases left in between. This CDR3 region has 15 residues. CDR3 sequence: CASSQDWARGYEQYF. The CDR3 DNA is TGTGCCAGCAGCCAAGATTGGGCCAGGGGCTACGAGCAGTACTTC.

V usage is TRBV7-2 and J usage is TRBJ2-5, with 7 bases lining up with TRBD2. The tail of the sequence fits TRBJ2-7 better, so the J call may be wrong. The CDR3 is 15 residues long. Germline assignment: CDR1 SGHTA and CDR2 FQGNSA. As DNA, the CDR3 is TGTGCCAGCAGCTTAGTGGGCGGGGAGGGGATCGAGCAGTACTTC. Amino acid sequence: CASSLVGGEGIEQYF.

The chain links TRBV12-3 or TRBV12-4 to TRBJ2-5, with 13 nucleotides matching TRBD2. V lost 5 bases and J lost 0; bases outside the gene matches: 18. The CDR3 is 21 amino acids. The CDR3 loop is CASSHRSLLAGGPNHQETQYF. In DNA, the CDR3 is TGTGCCAGCAGTCACCGATCCCTACTAGCGGGAGGGCCGAATCACCAAGAGACCCAGTACTTC.

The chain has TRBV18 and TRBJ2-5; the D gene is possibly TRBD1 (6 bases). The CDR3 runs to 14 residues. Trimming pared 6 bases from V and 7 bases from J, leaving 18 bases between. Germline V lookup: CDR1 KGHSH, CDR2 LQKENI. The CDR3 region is CASSPTGTGGTQYF. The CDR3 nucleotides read TGTGCCAGCTCCCCAACAGGGACCGGAGGGACCCAGTACTTC.

CDR3 in DNA: TGCGCCAGCAGCCAAGAGGCCGGTGGTCGGACGGTCGGGGGCAGTCAGCCCCAGCATTTT. It is translated as CASSQEAGGRTVGGSQPQHF. This chain joins TRBV4-1 and TRBJ1-5; possibly TRBD1 for D (6 bases). The germline V and J ends were trimmed by 0 bases and 6 bases, with 27 bases remaining between them. The germline gives CDR1 MGHRA, CDR2 YSYEKL. The CDR3 runs to 20 residues.

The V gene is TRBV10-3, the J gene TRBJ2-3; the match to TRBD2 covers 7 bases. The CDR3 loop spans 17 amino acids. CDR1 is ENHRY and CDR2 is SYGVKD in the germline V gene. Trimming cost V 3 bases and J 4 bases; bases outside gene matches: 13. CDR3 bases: TGTGCCATCAGTGACCCTGTCGGCGGGAGTCAGTCAGATACGCAGTATTTT. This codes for CAISDPVGGSQSDTQYF.

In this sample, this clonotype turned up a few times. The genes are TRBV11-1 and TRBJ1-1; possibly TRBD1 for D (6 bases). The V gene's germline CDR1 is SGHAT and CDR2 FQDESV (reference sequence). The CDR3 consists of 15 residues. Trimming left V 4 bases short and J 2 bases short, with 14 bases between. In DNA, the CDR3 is TGTGCCAGCAGCTCTCTCAGGGGCCGAAACACTGAAGCTTTCTTT. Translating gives CASSSLRGRNTEAFF.

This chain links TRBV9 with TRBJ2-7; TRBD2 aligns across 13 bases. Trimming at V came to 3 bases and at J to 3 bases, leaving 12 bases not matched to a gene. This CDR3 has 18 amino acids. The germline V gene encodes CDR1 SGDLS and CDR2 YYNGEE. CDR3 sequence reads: CASSEGLAGSSSYYEQYF. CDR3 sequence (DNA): TGTGCCAGCAGCGAGGGACTAGCGGGAAGCTCCTCGTACTACGAGCAGTACTTC.

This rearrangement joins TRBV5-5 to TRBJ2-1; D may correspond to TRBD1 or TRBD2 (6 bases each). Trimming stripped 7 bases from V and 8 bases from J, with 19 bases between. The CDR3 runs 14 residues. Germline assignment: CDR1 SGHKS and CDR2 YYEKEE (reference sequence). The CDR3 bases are TGTGCCAGCGGCCCCCAGGTGGGGGGCCATGAGCAGTTCTTC. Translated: CASGPQVGGHEQFF. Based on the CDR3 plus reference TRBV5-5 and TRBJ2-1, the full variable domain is DAGVTQSPTHLIKTRGQQVTLRCSPISGHKSVSWYQQVLGQGPQFIFQYYEKEERGRGNFPDRFSARQFPNYSSELNVNALLLGDSALYLCASGPQVGGHEQFFGPGTRLTVL.

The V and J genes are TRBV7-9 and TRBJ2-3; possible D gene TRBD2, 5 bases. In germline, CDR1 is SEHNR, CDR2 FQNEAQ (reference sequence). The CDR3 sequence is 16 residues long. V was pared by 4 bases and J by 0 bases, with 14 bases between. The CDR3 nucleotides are TGTGCCAGCAGCTCCCGGGGTGCTACTAGCACAGATACGCAGTATTTT. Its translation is CASSSRGATSTDTQYF.

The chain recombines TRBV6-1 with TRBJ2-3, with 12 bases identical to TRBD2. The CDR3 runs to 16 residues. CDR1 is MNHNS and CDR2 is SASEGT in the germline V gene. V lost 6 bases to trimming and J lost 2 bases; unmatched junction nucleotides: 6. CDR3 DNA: TGTGCCAGCAGCTTGAGACTAGCGGGGGACACAGATACGCAGTATTTT. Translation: CASSLRLAGDTDTQYF.

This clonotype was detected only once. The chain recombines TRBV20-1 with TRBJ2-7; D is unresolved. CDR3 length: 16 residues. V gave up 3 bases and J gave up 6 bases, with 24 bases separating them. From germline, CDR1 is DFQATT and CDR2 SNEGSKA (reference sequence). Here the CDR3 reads CSASPLRNNQKSEQYF. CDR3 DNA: TGCAGTGCTAGTCCCCTGCGGAACAACCAAAAATCCGAGCAGTACTTC.

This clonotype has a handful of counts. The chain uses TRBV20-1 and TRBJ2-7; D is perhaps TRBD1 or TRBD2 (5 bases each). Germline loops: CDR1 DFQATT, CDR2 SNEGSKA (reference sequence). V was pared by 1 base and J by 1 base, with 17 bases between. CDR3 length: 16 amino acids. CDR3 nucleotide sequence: TGCAGTGCTAGAGGGGGCTGGGGGAGTAGATCCTACGAGCAGTACTTC. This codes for CSARGGWGSRSYEQYF.

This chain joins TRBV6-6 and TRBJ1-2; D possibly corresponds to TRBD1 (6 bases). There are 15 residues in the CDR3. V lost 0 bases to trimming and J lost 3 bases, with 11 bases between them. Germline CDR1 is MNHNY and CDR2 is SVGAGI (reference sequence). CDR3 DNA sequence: TGTGCCAGCAGTTACTCGTTACAGGGCGACTATGGCTACACCTTC. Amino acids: CASSYSLQGDYGYTF.

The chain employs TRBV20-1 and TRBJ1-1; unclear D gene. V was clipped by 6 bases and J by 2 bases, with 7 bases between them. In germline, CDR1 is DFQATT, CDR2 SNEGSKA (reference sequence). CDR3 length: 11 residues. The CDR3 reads CSAIANTEAFF. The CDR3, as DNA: TGCAGTGCGATAGCTAACACTGAAGCTTTCTTT.

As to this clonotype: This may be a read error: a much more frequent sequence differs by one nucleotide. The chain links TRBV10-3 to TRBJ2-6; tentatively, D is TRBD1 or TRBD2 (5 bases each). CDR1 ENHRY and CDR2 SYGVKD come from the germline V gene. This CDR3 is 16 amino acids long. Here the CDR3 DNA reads TGTGCCATCAGTGATGGCCCGGCAGCCGGGGCCAACGTCCGGACTTTC. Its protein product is CAISDGPAAGANVRTF.

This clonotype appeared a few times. The CDR3 coding sequence is TGTGCCAGCAGTTTCTCAGGGGGTGGCTACACCTTC. As protein: CASSFSGGGYTF. The V and J genes are TRBV12-3 or TRBV12-4 and TRBJ1-2; 7 bases fit TRBD1. The junction had 2 bases not matched to a gene; V was cut back by 3 bases and J by 7 bases. There are 12 residues in the CDR3.

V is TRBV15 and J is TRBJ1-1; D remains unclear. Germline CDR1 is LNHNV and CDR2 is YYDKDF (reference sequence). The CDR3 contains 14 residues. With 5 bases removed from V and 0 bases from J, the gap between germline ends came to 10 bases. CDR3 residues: CATSFRSMNTEAFF. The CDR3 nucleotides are TGTGCCACCAGCTTCAGGAGCATGAACACTGAAGCTTTCTTT.

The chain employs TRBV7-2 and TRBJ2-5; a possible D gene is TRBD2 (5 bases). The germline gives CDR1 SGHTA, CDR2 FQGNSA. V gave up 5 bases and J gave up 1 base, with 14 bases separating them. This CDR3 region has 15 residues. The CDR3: CASSPPTNLQETQYF. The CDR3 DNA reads TGTGCCAGCAGCCCCCCGACTAACCTCCAAGAGACCCAGTACTTC.

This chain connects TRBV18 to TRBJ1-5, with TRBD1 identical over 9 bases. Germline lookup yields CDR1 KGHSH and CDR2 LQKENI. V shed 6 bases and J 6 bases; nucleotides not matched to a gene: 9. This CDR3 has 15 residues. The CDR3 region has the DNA TGTGCCAGCTCCTCCGGACAGGGGTCCGGTCAGCCCCAGCATTTT. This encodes CASSSGQGSGQPQHF.

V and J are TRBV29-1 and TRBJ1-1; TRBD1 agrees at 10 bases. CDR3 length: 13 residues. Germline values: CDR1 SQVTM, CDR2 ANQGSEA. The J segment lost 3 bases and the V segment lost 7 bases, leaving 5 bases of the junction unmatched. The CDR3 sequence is CSALGQGDTEAFF. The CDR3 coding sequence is TGCAGCGCCCTCGGACAGGGGGACACTGAAGCTTTCTTT.

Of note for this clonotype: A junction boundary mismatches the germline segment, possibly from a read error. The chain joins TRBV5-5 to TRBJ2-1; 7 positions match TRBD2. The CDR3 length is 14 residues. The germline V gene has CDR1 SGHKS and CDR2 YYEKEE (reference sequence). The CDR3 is CASIGAGPYSEQFF. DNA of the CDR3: TGTGCCAGCATAGGAGCGGGACCCTACAGTGAGCAGTTCTTC.

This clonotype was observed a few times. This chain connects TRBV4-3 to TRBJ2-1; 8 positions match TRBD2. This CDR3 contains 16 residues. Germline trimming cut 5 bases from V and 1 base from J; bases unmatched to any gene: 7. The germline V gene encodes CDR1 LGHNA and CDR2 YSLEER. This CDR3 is CASSDGLAGSYNEQFF. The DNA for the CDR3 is TGCGCCAGCAGCGATGGACTAGCCGGATCCTACAATGAGCAGTTCTTC.

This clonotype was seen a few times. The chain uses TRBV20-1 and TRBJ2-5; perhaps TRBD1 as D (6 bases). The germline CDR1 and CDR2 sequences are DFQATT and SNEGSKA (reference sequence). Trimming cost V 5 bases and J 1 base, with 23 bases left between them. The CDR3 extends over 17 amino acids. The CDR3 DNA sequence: TGCAGTGCTGCCTGGCAGGGGCCCAAAAATTTCCAAGAGACCCAGTACTTC. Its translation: CSAAWQGPKNFQETQYF.

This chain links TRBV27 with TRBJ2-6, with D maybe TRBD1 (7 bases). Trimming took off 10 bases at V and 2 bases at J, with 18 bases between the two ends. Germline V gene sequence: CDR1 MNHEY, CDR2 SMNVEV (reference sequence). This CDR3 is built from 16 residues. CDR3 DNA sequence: TGTGCCATCGGTCACAGGGGAGGTGCTGGGGCCAACGTCCTGACTTTC. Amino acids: CAIGHRGGAGANVLTF.

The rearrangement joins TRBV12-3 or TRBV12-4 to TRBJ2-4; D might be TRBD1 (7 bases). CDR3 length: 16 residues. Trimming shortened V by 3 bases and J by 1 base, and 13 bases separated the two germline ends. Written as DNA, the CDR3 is TGTGCCAGCAGTTTGGAGGGGGCAAGGGCCAAAAACATTCAGTACTTC. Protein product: CASSLEGARAKNIQYF.